This TCR beta chain was recorded in a study of blood T cell repertoires in COVID-19. Those enrolled in Seattle joined during active infection and were followed longitudinally afterward. Germline CDR1 SNHLY, CDR2 FYNNEI. V lost 7 bases and J lost 5, with 14 bases in between. This CDR3 is built from 13 residues. The data were produced by immunoSEQ multiplex PCR, yet TCRdb's version contains in-frame clones alone and is incomplete. The data contain around 430,000 clones, more than 70% of them seen just once; the ten biggest clones take up over 10%. This receptor was identified in a woman aged 45-65 years with COVID-19, enrolled during active disease. Specimen: peripheral blood. The chain uses TRBV2 and TRBJ1-2; D may be TRBD1 (5 bases). The CDR3 loop reads CASTTGGGYGYTF. CDR3 bases: TGTGCCAGCACGACGGGGGGAGGGTATGGCTACACCTTC.